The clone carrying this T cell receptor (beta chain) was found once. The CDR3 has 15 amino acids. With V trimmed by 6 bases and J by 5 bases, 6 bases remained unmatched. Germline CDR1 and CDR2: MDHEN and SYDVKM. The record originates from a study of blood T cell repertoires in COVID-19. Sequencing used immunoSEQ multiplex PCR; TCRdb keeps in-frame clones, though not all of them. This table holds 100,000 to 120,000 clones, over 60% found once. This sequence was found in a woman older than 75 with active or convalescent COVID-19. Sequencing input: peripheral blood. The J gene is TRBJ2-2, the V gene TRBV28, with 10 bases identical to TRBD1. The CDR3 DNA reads TGTGCCAGCAGCCCGGACAGGGGGAAGACCGGGGAGCTGTTTTTT. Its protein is CASSPDRGKTGELFF.